What follows is one T cell receptor (beta chain) and its context. Its target is unknown. This CDR3 spans 14 amino acids. V was shortened by 6 bases and J by 6 bases, with 18 bases between the two germline ends. The data were taken from a study of CD8 T cells in Susac syndrome. Isolation of CD8+ and CD4+ T cells was performed negatively, whereas enrichment of TEMRA cells was done by FACS. RNA amounts of about 0.5 to 1 ug underwent reverse transcription with random hexamers. Amplification of TCR beta CDR3 was carried out by immunoSEQ multiplex PCR, which covered 54 Vbeta and 13 Jbeta segments. Each CDR3 protein is one row after TCRdb ran MiXCR on the immunoSEQ multiplex PCR reads. The sample holds some 120,000 distinct CDR3 sequences, around 95% seen once. Overall study findings and caveats: The authors acknowledged that their TCR sequencing and HLA analysis involved a relatively small number of individuals.

Sequences were obtained from CD4+ T cells from PBMCs. V and J are TRBV12-3 or TRBV12-4 and TRBJ2-7, with D perhaps matching TRBD1 (6 bases). The clonotype originates from a human donor in good health. The CDR3 sequence is CASSWNRALGEQYF. In DNA form, the CDR3 reads TGTGCCAGCAGCTGGAACAGGGCCCTCGGCGAGCAGTACTTC.